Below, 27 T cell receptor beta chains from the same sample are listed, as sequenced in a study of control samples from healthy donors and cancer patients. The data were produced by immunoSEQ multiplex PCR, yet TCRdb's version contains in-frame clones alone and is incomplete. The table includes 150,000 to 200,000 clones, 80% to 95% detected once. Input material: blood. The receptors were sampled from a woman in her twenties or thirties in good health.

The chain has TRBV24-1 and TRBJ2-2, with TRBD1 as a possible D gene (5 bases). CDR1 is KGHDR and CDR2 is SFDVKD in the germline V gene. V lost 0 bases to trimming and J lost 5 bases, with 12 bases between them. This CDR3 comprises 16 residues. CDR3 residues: CATSDLGQGLTGELFF. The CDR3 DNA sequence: TGTGCCACCAGTGATTTGGGGCAGGGTTTAACCGGGGAGCTGTTTTTT.

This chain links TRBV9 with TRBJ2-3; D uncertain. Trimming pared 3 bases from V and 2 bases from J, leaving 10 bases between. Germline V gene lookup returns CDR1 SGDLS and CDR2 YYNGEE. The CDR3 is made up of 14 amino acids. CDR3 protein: CASSAGRVTDTQYF. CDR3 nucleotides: TGTGCCAGCAGCGCTGGACGGGTCACAGATACGCAGTATTTT.

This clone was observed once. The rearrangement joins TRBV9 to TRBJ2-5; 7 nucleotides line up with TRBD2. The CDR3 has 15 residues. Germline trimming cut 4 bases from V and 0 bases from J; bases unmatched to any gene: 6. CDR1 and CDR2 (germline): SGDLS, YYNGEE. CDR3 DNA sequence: TGTGCCAGCAGCCCACGGGGGGTGAACCAAGAGACCCAGTACTTC. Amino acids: CASSPRGVNQETQYF.

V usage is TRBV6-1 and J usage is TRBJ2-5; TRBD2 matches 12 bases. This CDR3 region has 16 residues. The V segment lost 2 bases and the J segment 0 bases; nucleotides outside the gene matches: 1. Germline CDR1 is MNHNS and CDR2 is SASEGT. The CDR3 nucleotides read TGTGCCAGCAGTGAACTAGCGGGAGGGTACCAAGAGACCCAGTACTTC. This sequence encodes CASSELAGGYQETQYF.

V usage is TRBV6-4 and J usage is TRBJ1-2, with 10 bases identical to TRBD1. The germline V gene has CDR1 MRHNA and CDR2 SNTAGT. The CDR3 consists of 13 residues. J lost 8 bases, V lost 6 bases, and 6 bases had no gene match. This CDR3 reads CASRAGTGVGYTF. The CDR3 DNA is TGTGCCAGCAGAGCCGGGACAGGGGTCGGCTACACCTTC.

The CDR3 coding sequence is TGTGCCAGCAGCAACCCACAAGATACGGGAGATACGCAGTATTTT. Encoded protein: CASSNPQDTGDTQYF. This rearrangement joins TRBV28 to TRBJ2-3; D gene ambiguous. The V gene's germline CDR1 is MDHEN and CDR2 SYDVKM. V was cut by 6 bases and J by 5 bases, with 18 bases left in between. This CDR3 is built from 15 residues.

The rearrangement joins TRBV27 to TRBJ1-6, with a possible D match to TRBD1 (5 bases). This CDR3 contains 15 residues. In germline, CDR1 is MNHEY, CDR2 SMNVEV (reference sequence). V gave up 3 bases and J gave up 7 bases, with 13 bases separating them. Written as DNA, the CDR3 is TGTGCCAGCAGTTTTGAAGGGGCGGGAAATTCACCCCTCCACTTT. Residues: CASSFEGAGNSPLHF.

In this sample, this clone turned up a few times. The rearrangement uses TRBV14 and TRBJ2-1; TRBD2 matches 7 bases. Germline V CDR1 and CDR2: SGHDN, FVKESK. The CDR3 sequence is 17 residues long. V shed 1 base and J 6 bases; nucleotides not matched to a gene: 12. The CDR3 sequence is CASSQAGTTKRGNEQFF. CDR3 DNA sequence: TGTGCCAGCAGCCAAGCCGGGACTACTAAAAGAGGCAATGAGCAGTTCTTC.

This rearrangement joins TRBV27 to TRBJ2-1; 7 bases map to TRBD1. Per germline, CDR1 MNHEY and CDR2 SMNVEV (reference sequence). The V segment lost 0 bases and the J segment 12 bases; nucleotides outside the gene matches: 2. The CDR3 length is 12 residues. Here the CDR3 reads CASSLSQGTQFF. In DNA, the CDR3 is TGTGCCAGCAGTTTATCACAGGGGACGCAGTTCTTC.

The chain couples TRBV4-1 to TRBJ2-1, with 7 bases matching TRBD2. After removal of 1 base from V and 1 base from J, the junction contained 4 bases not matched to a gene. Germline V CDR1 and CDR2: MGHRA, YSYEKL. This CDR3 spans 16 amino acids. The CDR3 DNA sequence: TGCGCCAGCAGCCAAGTGCGGGAGTGGTCCTACAATGAGCAGTTCTTC. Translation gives CASSQVREWSYNEQFF.

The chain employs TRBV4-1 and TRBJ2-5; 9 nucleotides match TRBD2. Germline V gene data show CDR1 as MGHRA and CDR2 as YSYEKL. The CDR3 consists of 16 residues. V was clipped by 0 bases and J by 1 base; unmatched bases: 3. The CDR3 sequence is CASSQDGGGGQETQYF. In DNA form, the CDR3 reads TGCGCCAGCAGCCAAGATGGCGGGGGGGGCCAAGAGACCCAGTACTTC.

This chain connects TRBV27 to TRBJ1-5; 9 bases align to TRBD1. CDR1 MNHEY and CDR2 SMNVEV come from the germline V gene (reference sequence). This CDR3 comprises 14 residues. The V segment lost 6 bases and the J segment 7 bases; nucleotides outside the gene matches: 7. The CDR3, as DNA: TGTGCCAGCAGCCTACAGGGGGCCGGGCAGCCCCAGCATTTT. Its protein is CASSLQGAGQPQHF.

CDR3 nucleotides: TGTGCCAGCAGCTCCATTAGCGGGATCTCCTACGAGCAGTACTTC. Protein: CASSSISGISYEQYF. The rearrangement uses TRBV5-6 and TRBJ2-7; TRBD2 aligns across 8 bases. V lost 3 bases to trimming and J lost 0 bases; unmatched junction nucleotides: 5. The V gene's germline CDR1 is SGHDT and CDR2 YYEEEE. The CDR3 loop spans 15 amino acids.

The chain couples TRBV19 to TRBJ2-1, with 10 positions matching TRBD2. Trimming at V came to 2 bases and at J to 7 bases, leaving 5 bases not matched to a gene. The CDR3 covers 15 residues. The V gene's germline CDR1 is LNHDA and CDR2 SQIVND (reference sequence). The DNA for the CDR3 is TGTGCCAGTAGTATAACTAGCGGGATTCAAAATGAGCAGTTCTTC. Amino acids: CASSITSGIQNEQFF.

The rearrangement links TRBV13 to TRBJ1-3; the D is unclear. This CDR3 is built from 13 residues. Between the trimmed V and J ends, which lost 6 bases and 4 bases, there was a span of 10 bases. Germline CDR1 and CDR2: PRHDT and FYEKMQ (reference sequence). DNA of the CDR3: TGTGCCAGCAGATTTACCAGCGGAAACACCATATATTTT. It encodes CASRFTSGNTIYF. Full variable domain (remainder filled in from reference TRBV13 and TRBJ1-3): AAGVIQSPRHLIKEKRETATLKCYPIPRHDTVYWYQQGPGQDPQFLISFYEKMQSDKGSIPDRFSAQQFSDYHSELNMSSLELGDSALYFCASRFTSGNTIYFGEGSWLTVV.

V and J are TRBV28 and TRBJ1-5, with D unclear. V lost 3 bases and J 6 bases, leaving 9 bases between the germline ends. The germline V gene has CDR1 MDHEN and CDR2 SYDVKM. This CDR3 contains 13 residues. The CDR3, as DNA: TGTGCCAGCAGTTTCGAGTCTTCTCAGCCCCAGCATTTT. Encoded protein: CASSFESSQPQHF.

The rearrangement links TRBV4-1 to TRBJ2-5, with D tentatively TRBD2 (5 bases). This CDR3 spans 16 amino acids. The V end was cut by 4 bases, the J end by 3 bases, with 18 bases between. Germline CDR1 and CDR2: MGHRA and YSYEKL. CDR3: CASSRIHRDAKETQYF. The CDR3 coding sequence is TGCGCCAGCAGCCGGATTCACCGGGATGCAAAAGAGACCCAGTACTTC.

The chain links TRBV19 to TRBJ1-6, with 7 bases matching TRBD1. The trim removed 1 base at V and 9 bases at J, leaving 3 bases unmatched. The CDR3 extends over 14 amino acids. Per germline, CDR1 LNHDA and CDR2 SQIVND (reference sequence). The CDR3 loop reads CASSIATGVSPLHF. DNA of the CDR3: TGTGCCAGTAGTATAGCCACAGGGGTTTCACCCCTCCACTTT. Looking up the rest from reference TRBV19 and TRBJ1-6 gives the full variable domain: DGGITQSPKYLFRKEGQNVTLSCEQNLNHDAMYWYRQDPGQGLRLIYYSQIVNDFQKGDIAEGYSVSREKKESFPLTVTSAQKNPTAFYLCASSIATGVSPLHFGNGTRLTVT.

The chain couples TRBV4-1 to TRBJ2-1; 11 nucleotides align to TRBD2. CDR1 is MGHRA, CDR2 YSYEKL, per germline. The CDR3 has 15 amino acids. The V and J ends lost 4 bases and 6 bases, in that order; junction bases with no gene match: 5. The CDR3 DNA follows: TGCGCCAGCAGCCGGCTAGCGGGAGGTAGCAATGAGCAGTTCTTC. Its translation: CASSRLAGGSNEQFF.

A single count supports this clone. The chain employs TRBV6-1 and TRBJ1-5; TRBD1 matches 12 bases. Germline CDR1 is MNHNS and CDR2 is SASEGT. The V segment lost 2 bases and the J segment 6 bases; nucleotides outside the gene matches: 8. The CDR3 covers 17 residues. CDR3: CASSERGQGAQGQPQHF. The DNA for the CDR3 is TGTGCCAGCAGTGAAAGGGGACAGGGGGCGCAGGGTCAGCCCCAGCATTTT.

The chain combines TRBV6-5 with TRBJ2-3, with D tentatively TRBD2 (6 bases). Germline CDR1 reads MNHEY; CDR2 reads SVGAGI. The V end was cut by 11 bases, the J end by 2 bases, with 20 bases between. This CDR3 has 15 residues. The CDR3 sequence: CAGSSSAGPTDTQYF. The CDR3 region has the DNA TGTGCCGGATCTAGCTCAGCGGGTCCCACAGATACGCAGTATTTT.

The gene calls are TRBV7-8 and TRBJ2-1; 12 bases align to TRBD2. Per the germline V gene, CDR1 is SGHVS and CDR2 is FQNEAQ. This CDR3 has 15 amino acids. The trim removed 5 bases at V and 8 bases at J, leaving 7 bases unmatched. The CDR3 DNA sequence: TGTGCCAGCAGCCACGCTAGCGGGAGGGTCTATGAGCAGTTCTTC. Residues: CASSHASGRVYEQFF.

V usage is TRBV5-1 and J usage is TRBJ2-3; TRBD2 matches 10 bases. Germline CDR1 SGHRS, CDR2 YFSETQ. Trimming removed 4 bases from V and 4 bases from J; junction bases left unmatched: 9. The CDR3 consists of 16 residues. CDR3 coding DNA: TGCGCCAGCAGCCCCAGCCCTAGCGGGAGAGCAGATACGCAGTATTTT. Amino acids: CASSPSPSGRADTQYF.

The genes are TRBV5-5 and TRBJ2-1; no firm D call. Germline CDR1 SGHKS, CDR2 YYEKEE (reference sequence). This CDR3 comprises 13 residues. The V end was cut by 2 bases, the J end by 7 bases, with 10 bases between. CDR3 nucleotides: TGTGCCAGCAGCTTAACTGGGGATAATGAGCAGTTCTTC. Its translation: CASSLTGDNEQFF.

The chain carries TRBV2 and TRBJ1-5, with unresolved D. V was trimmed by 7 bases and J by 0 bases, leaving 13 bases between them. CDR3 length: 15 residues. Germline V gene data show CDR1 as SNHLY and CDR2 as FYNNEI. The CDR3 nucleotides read TGTGCCAGCAAGGCTGGGCCTAATAGCAATCAGCCCCAGCATTTT. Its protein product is CASKAGPNSNQPQHF.

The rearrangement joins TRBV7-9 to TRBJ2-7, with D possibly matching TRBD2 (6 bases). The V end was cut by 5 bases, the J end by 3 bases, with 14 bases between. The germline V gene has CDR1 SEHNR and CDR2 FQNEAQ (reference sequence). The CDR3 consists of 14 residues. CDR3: CASSPRGGSYEQYF. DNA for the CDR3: TGTGCCAGCAGCCCTAGGGGAGGTAGCTACGAGCAGTACTTC.

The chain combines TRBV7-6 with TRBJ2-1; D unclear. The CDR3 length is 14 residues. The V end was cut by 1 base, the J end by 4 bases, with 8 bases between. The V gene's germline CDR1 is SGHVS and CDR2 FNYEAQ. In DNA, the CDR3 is TGTGCCAGCAGCTTAGGGGCAGATTACAATGAGCAGTTCTTC. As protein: CASSLGADYNEQFF.